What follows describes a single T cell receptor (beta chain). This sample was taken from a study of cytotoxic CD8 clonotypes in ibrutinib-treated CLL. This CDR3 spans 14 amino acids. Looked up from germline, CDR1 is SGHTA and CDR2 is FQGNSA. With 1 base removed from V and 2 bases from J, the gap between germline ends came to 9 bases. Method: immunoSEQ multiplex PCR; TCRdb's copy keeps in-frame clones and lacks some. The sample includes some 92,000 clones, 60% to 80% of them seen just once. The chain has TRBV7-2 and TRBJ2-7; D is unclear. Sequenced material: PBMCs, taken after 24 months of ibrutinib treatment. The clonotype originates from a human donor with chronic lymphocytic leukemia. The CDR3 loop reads CASSLVGHPYEQYF. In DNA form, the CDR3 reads TGTGCCAGCAGCTTAGTGGGTCACCCCTACGAGCAGTACTTC. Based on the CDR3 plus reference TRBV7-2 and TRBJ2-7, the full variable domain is GAGVSQSPSNKVTEKGKDVELRCDPISGHTALYWYRQSLGQGLEFLIYFQGNSAPDKSGLPSDRFSAERTGGSVSTLTIQRTQQEDSAVYLCASSLVGHPYEQYFGPGTRLTVT.